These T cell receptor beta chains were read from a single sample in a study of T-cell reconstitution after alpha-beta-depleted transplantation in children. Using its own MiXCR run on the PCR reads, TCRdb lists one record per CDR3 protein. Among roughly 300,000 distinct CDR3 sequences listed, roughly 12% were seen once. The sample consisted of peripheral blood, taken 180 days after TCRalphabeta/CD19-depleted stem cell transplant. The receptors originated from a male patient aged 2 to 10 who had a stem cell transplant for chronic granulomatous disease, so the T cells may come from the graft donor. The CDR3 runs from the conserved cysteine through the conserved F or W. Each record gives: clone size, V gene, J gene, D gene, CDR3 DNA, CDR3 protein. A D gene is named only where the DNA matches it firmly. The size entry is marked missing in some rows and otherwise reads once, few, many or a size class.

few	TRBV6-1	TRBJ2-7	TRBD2	TGTGCCAGCAGCCTTTCAACTGGAGCGGGAGAGTACGAGCAGTACTTC	CASSLSTGAGEYEQYF
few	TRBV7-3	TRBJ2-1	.	TGTGCCAGCAGCTCTGGGACGTCTAGTGAGCAGTTCTTC	CASSSGTSSEQFF
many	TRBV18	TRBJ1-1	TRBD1	TGTGCCAGCTCACCACTCAGCCGGGACAGTGAAGCTTTCTTT	CASSPLSRDSEAFF
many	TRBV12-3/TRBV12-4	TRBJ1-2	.	TGTGCCAGCAGTTTTGCCCTCGACAGAAACTATGGCTACACCTTC	CASSFALDRNYGYTF
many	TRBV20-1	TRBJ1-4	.	TGCAGTGCTAGAGATCTGGAGAATGAAAAACTGTTTTTT	CSARDLENEKLFF
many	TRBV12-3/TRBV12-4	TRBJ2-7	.	TGTGCCAGCAGCCTTGGGGGTGGGGCGTCCGAGCAGTACTTC	CASSLGGGASEQYF
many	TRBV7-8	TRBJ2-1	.	TGTGCCAGCAGCTTACCCCTACTCAGGGAAGTTTACAATGAGCAGTTCTTC	CASSLPLLREVYNEQFF
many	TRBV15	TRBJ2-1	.	TGTGCCACCAGCAGGCTAGACCGCGGCAATGAGCAGTTCTTC	CATSRLDRGNEQFF
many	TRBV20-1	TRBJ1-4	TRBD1	TGCAGTGCAGACCTTCGGGACAGTCATGAAAAACTGTTTTTT	CSADLRDSHEKLFF
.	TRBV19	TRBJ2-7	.	TGTGCCAGTAGTCGGGCCCAGGGCGGCGAGCAGTACTTC	CASSRAQGGEQYF
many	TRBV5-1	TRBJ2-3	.	TGCGCCAGCAGGTCGGGAGAGGAGGCAGATACGCAGTATTTT	CASRSGEEADTQYF
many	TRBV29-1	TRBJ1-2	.	TGCAGCGTTGAACGGGCGCACAGGGATGGCTACACCTTC	CSVERAHRDGYTF
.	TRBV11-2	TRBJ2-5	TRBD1	TGTGCCAGCAGCTTCGCCTTTCAGGGGGCCGGGAAAGAGACCCAGTACTTC	CASSFAFQGAGKETQYF
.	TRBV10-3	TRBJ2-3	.	TGTGCCATCAGGAGCACAGATACGCAGTATTTT	CAIRSTDTQYF
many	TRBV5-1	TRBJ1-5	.	TGCGCCAGATTTCCCGCAGGGTTGATCCTCGATCAGCCCCAGCATTTT	CARFPAGLILDQPQHF
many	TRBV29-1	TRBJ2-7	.	TGCAGCGTTTCCCCCCCCGGCGCCTACGAGCAGTACTTC	CSVSPPGAYEQYF
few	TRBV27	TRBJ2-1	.	TGTGCCAGCAGTTTATCTACTAGTCGGGAGCAGTTCTTC	CASSLSTSREQFF
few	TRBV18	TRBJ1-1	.	TGTGCCAGCTCAGCAGGGGCCCCGGGTACTGAAGCTTTCTTT	CASSAGAPGTEAFF
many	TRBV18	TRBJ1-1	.	TGTGCCAGCTCACCAGACCGGGGTCAGAGGACTGAAGCTTTCTTT	CASSPDRGQRTEAFF
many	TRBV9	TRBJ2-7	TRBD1	TGTGCCAGCAGCTACAGGGGGGACTACGAGCAGTACTTC	CASSYRGDYEQYF
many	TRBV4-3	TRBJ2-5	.	TGCGCCAGCTCTACCTGGCGGGACCAAGAGACCCAGTACTTC	CASSTWRDQETQYF
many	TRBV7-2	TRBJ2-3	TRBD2	TGTGCCAGCAGCTGGACCTTAGCGGGGGGCACAGATACGCAGTATTTT	CASSWTLAGGTDTQYF
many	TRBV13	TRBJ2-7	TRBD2	TGTGCCAGCAGCGCGGGGACTACAATCGAGCAGTACTTC	CASSAGTTIEQYF
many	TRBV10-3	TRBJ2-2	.	TGTGCCATCAGTGAGTCGATTGGGAAACAGCACGCCGGGGAGCTGTTTTTT	CAISESIGKQHAGELFF
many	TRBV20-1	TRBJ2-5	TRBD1	TGCAGTGCTAGAATCCGGGACAGGGACGGGCGGTCCCAGTACTTC	CSARIRDRDGRSQYF
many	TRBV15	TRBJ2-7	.	TGTGCCACCAGCAACGAGCACACCTACGAGCAGTACTTC	CATSNEHTYEQYF
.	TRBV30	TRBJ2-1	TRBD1	TGTGCCTGGAGTGTAGGGGACAGGTGGGGCAATGAGCAGTTGTTC	CAWSVGDRWGNEQLF
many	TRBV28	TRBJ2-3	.	TGTGCCAGCAGGGGACGCCAAACGGAGGGCCGGACAATCACAGATACGCAGTATTTT	CASRGRQTEGRTITDTQYF
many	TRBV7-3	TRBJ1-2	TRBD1	TGTGCCAGCAGCCAGGACAGGGAGGCCTTGACCTTC	CASSQDREALTF
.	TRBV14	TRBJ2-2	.	TGTGCCAGCAGCCAAGTTATCTGGGGACGGAGGGACACCGGGGAGCTGTTTTTT	CASSQVIWGRRDTGELFF
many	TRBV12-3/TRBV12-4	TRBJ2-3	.	TGTGCCAGCAGTTTTCGGCGGACAGAAACAGATACGCAGTATTTT	CASSFRRTETDTQYF
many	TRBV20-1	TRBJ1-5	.	TGCAGTGCCAAAAATACAACCGATAGCAATCAGCCCCAGCATTTT	CSAKNTTDSNQPQHF
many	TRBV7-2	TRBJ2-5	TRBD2	TGTGCCAGCAGCCCCGGGACTAGCGGGGCAATTCGAGAGACCCAGTACTTC	CASSPGTSGAIRETQYF
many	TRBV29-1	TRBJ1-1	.	TGCAGCGTCCATCTCAGGGAAGCTTTCTTT	CSVHLREAFF
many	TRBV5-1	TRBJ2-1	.	TGCGCCAGCAGCGGCGGGGTCGGCTACAATGAGCAGTTCTTC	CASSGGVGYNEQFF
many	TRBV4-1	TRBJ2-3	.	TGCGCCAGCGCGGTAGCGGTGACTAGCACAGATACGCAGTATTTT	CASAVAVTSTDTQYF
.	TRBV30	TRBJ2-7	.	TGTGCCTGGAGTTCCTATGGGTTAAGGGGCTACGAGCAGTACTTC	CAWSSYGLRGYEQYF
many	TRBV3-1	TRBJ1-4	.	TGTGCCAGCAGCCATCGGGGGGTTGATGAAAAACTGTTTTTT	CASSHRGVDEKLFF
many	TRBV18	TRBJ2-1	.	TGTGCCAGCTCGCCCCGGACGGGCTACAATGAGCAGTTCTTC	CASSPRTGYNEQFF
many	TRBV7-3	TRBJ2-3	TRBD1	TGTGCCAGCAACACCGGGACAGGGACCACAGATACGCAGTATTTT	CASNTGTGTTDTQYF
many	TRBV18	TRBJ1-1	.	TGTGCCAGCTCCCAGTGGCGGAAGCAGAACACTGAAGCTTTCTTT	CASSQWRKQNTEAFF
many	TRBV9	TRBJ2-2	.	TGTGCCAGCAGCACAGGACTGGGGATGGGGGAGCTGTTTTTT	CASSTGLGMGELFF
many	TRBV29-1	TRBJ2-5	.	TGCAGCGTTTTCCAGAGAGAGACCCAGTACTTC	CSVFQRETQYF
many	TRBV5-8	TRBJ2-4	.	TGTGCCAGCAGGACGAAAGCCAAAAACATTCAGTACTTC	CASRTKAKNIQYF
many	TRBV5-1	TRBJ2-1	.	TGCGCCAGCAGCCCCGGACCCTTAACGGGCCGAACCGCCAATGAGCAGTTCTTC	CASSPGPLTGRTANEQFF
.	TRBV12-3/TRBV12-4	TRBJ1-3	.	TGTGCCAGCAGGAGAGGAGCTGAAAACACCATATATTTT	CASRRGAENTIYF
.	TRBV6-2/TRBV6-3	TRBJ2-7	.	TGTGCCAGCAGGCTCGCCCTAGGTCGGGGGGAGCAGTACTTC	CASRLALGRGEQYF
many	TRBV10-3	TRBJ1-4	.	TGTGCCATCAGTGACCCAGGGGCTGGCGAAAAACTGTTTTTT	CAISDPGAGEKLFF
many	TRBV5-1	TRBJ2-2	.	TGCGCCAGCAGCTTGGGCTCGTACACCGGGGAGCTGTTTTTT	CASSLGSYTGELFF
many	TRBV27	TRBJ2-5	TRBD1	TGTGCCAGCAGTGCCCCCGGGACAGCAACAGAGACCCAGTACTTC	CASSAPGTATETQYF
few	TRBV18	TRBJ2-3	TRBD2	TGTGCCAGCTCACCACTCGCCCAGCGGGGGGGGAGCACAGATACGCAGTATTTT	CASSPLAQRGGSTDTQYF
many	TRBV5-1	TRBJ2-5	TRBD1	TGCGCCAGCAGGGTAGGACAGGGACAAGAGACCCAGTACTTC	CASRVGQGQETQYF